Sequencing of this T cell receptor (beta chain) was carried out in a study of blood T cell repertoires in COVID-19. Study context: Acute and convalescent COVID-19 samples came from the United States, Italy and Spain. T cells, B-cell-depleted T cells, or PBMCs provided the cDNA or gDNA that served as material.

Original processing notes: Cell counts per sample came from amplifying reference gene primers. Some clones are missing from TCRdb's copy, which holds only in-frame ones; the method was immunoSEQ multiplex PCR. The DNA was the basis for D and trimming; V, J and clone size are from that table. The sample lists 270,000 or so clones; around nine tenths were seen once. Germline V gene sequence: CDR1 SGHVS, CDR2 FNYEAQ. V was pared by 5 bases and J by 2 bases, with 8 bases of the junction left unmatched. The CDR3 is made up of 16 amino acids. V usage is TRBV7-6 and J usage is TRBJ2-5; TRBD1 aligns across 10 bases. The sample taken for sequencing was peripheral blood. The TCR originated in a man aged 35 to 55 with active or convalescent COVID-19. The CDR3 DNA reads TGTGCCAGCAGCCAGGACAGGGGGACACGACAAGAGACCCAGTACTTC. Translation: CASSQDRGTRQETQYF.